These T cell receptor beta chains were read from a single sample in a study of T cell responses to AZD1222 COVID-19 vaccine. Using immunoSEQ multiplex PCR, the repertoire was profiled, and TCRdb retains in-frame clones only, with some absent. The table has some 160,000 clones, approximately 93% seen once. Specimen: peripheral blood, collected on day 0 of AZD1222 vaccination. These receptors all stem from an adult in good health. Each CDR3 is given with its conserved first and last residue. The order of the fields is clone size, D gene, J gene, V gene, CDR3 protein, CDR3 DNA. The D gene is left open where the match is weak. Size is omitted from some rows. Given values are once, few, many or a class for expanded clones.

>-|-|TRBJ1-1|TRBV5-6
CASSLGAGVNTEAFF
TGTGCCAGCAGCTTGGGGGCAGGCGTGAACACTGAAGCTTTCTTT
>-|-|TRBJ2-1|TRBV5-1
CASSFGLAMTYNEQFF
TGCGCCAGCAGCTTCGGACTCGCCATGACCTACAATGAGCAGTTCTTC
>-|TRBD2|TRBJ2-3|TRBV19
CASSFIGGETDTQYF
TGTGCCAGTAGTTTTATCGGGGGGGAAACAGATACGCAGTATTTT
>-|-|TRBJ1-1|TRBV18
CASSPRQPNTEAFF
TGTGCCAGCTCACCCAGACAGCCCAACACTGAAGCTTTCTTT
>-|-|TRBJ1-2|TRBV7-2
CASSFQGGVGGYTF
TGTGCCAGCAGCTTCCAGGGTGGGGTGGGTGGCTACACCTTC
>-|TRBD1|TRBJ1-2|TRBV3-1/TRBV3-2
CASSLRYLGQGGGPNYGYTF
TGTGCCAGCAGCCTACGCTACCTCGGACAGGGAGGGGGTCCTAACTATGGCTACACCTTC
>-|-|TRBJ2-5|TRBV12-3/TRBV12-4
CASSWGPKETQYF
TGTGCCAGCAGTTGGGGACCAAAAGAGACCCAGTACTTC
>-|-|TRBJ2-7|TRBV12-3/TRBV12-4
CASSFSVSEQYF
TGTGCCAGCAGTTTTTCGGTTTCCGAGCAGTACTTC
>-|TRBD2|TRBJ2-7|TRBV19
CASSPLASGPYEQYF
TGTGCCAGTAGCCCTCTCGCTAGCGGTCCCTACGAGCAGTACTTC
>once|-|TRBJ2-1|TRBV20-1
CSASGGRDEQFF
TGCAGTGCTAGTGGGGGTCGGGATGAGCAGTTCTTC
>-|-|TRBJ2-5|TRBV24-1
CATSDSRGLQETQYF
TGTGCCACCAGTGATTCACGGGGACTCCAAGAGACCCAGTACTTC
>-|TRBD1|TRBJ1-1|TRBV19
CASSVGQGQVNTEAFF
TGTGCCAGTAGCGTTGGACAGGGGCAAGTGAACACTGAAGCTTTCTTT
>-|-|TRBJ1-4|TRBV15
CATSQNRVRGKLFF
TGTGCCACCAGCCAAAACAGGGTTCGCGGAAAACTGTTTTTT
>-|-|TRBJ2-3|TRBV6-2/TRBV6-3
CASSYSDTDTQYF
TGTGCCAGCAGTTACTCTGACACAGATACGCAGTATTTT
>-|-|TRBJ2-5|TRBV2
CASILGGETQYF
TGTGCCAGCATTCTGGGTGGGGAGACCCAGTACTTC
>-|TRBD1|TRBJ1-5|TRBV19
CASRGQNQPQHF
TGTGCCAGTAGGGGACAGAATCAGCCCCAGCATTTT
>once|TRBD2|TRBJ2-3|TRBV28
CASSSRTSGGAPSTDTQYF
TGTGCCAGCAGTTCCCGGACTAGCGGGGGGGCTCCCAGCACAGATACGCAGTATTTT
>-|-|TRBJ1-6|TRBV9
CASSVAPGANSPLHF
TGTGCCAGCAGCGTAGCCCCAGGGGCTAATTCACCCCTCCACTTT
>-|-|TRBJ2-5|TRBV3-1/TRBV3-2
CASSQAGGGQETQYF
TGTGCCAGCAGCCAAGCAGGGGGGGGCCAAGAGACCCAGTACTTC
>-|TRBD1|TRBJ2-7|TRBV28
CASTSRQGSYEQYF
TGTGCCAGCACCTCGCGACAGGGTTCCTACGAGCAGTACTTC
>-|TRBD2|TRBJ2-5|TRBV6-5
CASAGGYQETQYF
TGTGCCAGCGCGGGGGGGTACCAAGAGACCCAGTACTTC
>-|TRBD1|TRBJ2-2|TRBV3-1/TRBV3-2
CASSPWTGSGYTGELFF
TGTGCCAGCAGCCCCTGGACAGGGTCGGGGTACACCGGGGAGCTGTTTTTT
>-|-|TRBJ1-2|TRBV12-5
CASGVRTGGYTF
TGTGCTAGTGGGGTAAGGACGGGAGGCTACACCTTC
>-|-|TRBJ1-2|TRBV28
CASSTNGGVRYTF
TGTGCCAGCAGCACGAACGGGGGGGTACGCTACACCTTC